This is a list of T cell receptor beta chains from one sample in a study of CD8 T cells in ankylosing spondylitis. TCRdb analysed the 5' RACE reads with MiXCR anew, one entry per CDR3 protein. The data show some 700,000 distinct CDR3 sequences, around a fifth seen once. The sequencing input was blood, either unsorted or a sorted T cell fraction (not recorded which). The source is a male donor with ankylosing spondylitis. The CDR3 runs from the conserved cysteine through the conserved F or W. A D gene is named only where the DNA matches it firmly. Expanded clones get a size class; other rows say once, few or many, or leave the size out.

J | V | size | D | DNA | CDR3
TRBJ1-2 | TRBV11-3 | few | TRBD1 | TGTGCCAGCAGCTTGGACAGGGGGCAATCTAACTATGGCTACACCTTC | CASSLDRGQSNYGYTF
TRBJ2-2 | TRBV7-3 | - | - | TGTGCCAGCAGCTTAACCCTTTACCCGACTACCGGGGAGCTGTTTTTT | CASSLTLYPTTGELFF
TRBJ2-1 | TRBV7-6 | - | - | TGTGCCAGCAGCTTAGGACCCGACTTTACCCCCGAGAACTTC | CASSLGPDFTPENF
TRBJ2-3 | TRBV7-3 | - | - | TGTGCCAGCAGCGCAGGGGCTCACACAGATACGCAGTATTTT | CASSAGAHTDTQYF
TRBJ2-3 | TRBV4-1 | few | TRBD2 | TGCGCCAGCAGCCAAGATCCCCCGGGACTAGCGGGGGATCGGCCTGGGTTTGATACGCAGTATTTT | CASSQDPPGLAGDRPGFDTQYF
TRBJ2-7 | TRBV19 | - | - | TGTGCCAGTAGTATGAGAGCTCCCTCCTACGAGCAGTACTTC | CASSMRAPSYEQYF
TRBJ2-4 | TRBV2 | - | - | TGTGCCAGCAAGCCGAACATGGGCAAAAACATTCAGTACTTC | CASKPNMGKNIQYF
TRBJ1-5 | TRBV20-1 | - | - | TGCAGTGCTAGTTCCCGGCGCAATCAGCCCCAGCATTTT | CSASSRRNQPQHF
TRBJ2-1 | TRBV6-2/TRBV6-3 | few | - | TGTGCCAGCAGTCGCAACACAGTTGAGCAGTTCTTC | CASSRNTVEQFF
TRBJ1-2 | TRBV10-3 | - | - | TGTGCCATCAGTGACTTAACCGACGCTAACTATGGCTACACCTTC | CAISDLTDANYGYTF
TRBJ2-5 | TRBV3-1 | - | TRBD2 | TGTGCCAGCAGCCAAGTGACTAGCGGGGCCCAAGAGACCCAGTACTTC | CASSQVTSGAQETQYF
TRBJ1-6 | TRBV15 | - | - | TGTGCCACCAGCAGGGACAATGATAATTCACCCCTCCACTTT | CATSRDNDNSPLHF
TRBJ2-7 | TRBV12-3/TRBV12-4 | few | - | TGTGCCAGCAGTTTTCGGAGCCTGTCGGGCTCCTACGAGCAGTACTTC | CASSFRSLSGSYEQYF
TRBJ1-5 | TRBV6-2/TRBV6-3 | - | - | TGTGCCAGCAGTGACCTTTTCTATCAGCCCCAGCATTTT | CASSDLFYQPQHF
TRBJ1-1 | TRBV4-2 | few | - | TGTGCCAGCAGCCAAGATCTCTGGGTCGAGACTGAAGCTTTCTTT | CASSQDLWVETEAFF
TRBJ2-1 | TRBV7-6 | few | - | TGTGCCAGCAGCTTACCTTTGGGGGCGGGCTCGGTCAATGAGCAGTTCTTC | CASSLPLGAGSVNEQFF
TRBJ2-7 | TRBV29-1 | few | TRBD1 | TGCAGCGTTGCCGGGACAGGGTACGAGCAGTACTTC | CSVAGTGYEQYF
TRBJ2-2 | TRBV12-3/TRBV12-4 | - | - | TGTGCCAGCAGGACAGGATACGGGGAGCTGTTTTTT | CASRTGYGELFF
TRBJ2-1 | TRBV20-1 | - | TRBD2 | TGCAGTGCTACCGGGACTAGCGGACAAAAAACCTTATACAATGAGCAGTTCTTC | CSATGTSGQKTLYNEQFF
TRBJ2-5 | TRBV20-1 | few | TRBD2 | TGCAGTGCCAACTTTCTAGCGGGGGGCAGGGAGACCCAGTACTTC | CSANFLAGGRETQYF
TRBJ1-3 | TRBV28 | many | - | TGTGCCAGCACCACAACCCGGGGTCCTGGAAACACCATATATTTT | CASTTTRGPGNTIYF
TRBJ2-7 | TRBV20-1 | few | - | TGCAGTGCCAACGGACACGAGCAGTACTTC | CSANGHEQYF
TRBJ2-1 | TRBV12-3/TRBV12-4 | few | TRBD1 | TGTGCCAGCAGTTTACCTGGGACAGGGAACAATGAGCAGTTCTTC | CASSLPGTGNNEQFF
TRBJ1-5 | TRBV12-3/TRBV12-4 | - | TRBD1 | TGTGCCAGCAGTCCAAGACAGGGGAGGGAACAGCCCCAGCATTTT | CASSPRQGREQPQHF
TRBJ1-2 | TRBV30 | - | - | TGTGCCTGGAGTGTAGGGACTAACTATGGCTACACCTTC | CAWSVGTNYGYTF
TRBJ2-1 | TRBV7-9 | - | - | TGTGCCCTAGGGGAGCAGTTCTTC | CALGEQFF
TRBJ2-2 | TRBV12-3/TRBV12-4 | few | - | TGTGCCAGCAGTTTCCAGGGTATTGCCGGGGAGCTGTTTTTT | CASSFQGIAGELFF
TRBJ2-3 | TRBV24-1 | few | - | TGTGCCACCAGTGATCATCAGCCGATCTCCACAGATACGCAGTATTTT | CATSDHQPISTDTQYF
TRBJ2-7 | TRBV2 | - | - | TGTGCCAGCAGTGGGGGAGCGGTGCCCTACGAGCAGTACTTC | CASSGGAVPYEQYF
TRBJ2-5 | TRBV7-9 | - | - | TGTGCCAGCAGCTTATCGACTAAGAGACGAGAGACCCAGTACTTC | CASSLSTKRRETQYF
TRBJ2-3 | TRBV20-1 | - | TRBD2 | TGCAGTGCTTTGGTAGCGGGGGGCAGGGGGGTCGGGACGCAGTATTTT | CSALVAGGRGVGTQYF
TRBJ1-4 | TRBV20-1 | - | - | TGCAGTGCTAGGCGCAGGGGCGGTAATGAAAAACTGTTTTTT | CSARRRGGNEKLFF
TRBJ1-1 | TRBV5-4 | - | - | TGTGCCAGCAGGGAGGGGGGGACGGATGAAGCTTTCTTT | CASREGGTDEAFF
TRBJ2-1 | TRBV4-2 | few | TRBD2 | TGTGCCAGCAGCCAGCTACTAGCGGGATACCTAAATGAGCAGTTCTTC | CASSQLLAGYLNEQFF
TRBJ2-7 | TRBV2 | few | TRBD1 | TGTGCCAGCAGGGGGACAGGGCCGACGGACGAGCAGTACTTC | CASRGTGPTDEQYF
TRBJ2-5 | TRBV5-1 | - | TRBD2 | TGCGCCAGCAGCCTCAATAGCGGGGGGGCCTACCAAGAGACCCAGTACTTC | CASSLNSGGAYQETQYF
TRBJ1-2 | TRBV29-1 | - | TRBD1 | TGCAGCGCCGTCCGGGACAGCTCTTCCCCTAACTATGGCTACACCTTC | CSAVRDSSSPNYGYTF
TRBJ2-4 | TRBV13 | few | TRBD2 | TGTGCCAGCAGCGTCAGCGGGAGATGGAGCAAAAACATTCAGTACTTC | CASSVSGRWSKNIQYF
TRBJ2-7 | TRBV20-1 | - | TRBD1 | TGCAGTGCTAGAGATCTGGGACAGGGGGCACAATACGAGCAGTACTTC | CSARDLGQGAQYEQYF
TRBJ2-7 | TRBV20-1 | - | TRBD1 | TGCAGTGCCCCTGGACAGGGGGTCTACGAGCAGTACTTC | CSAPGQGVYEQYF
TRBJ2-5 | TRBV2 | - | - | TGTGCCAGCAGGGGATCACAGAGGACTCAAGAGACCCAGTACTTC | CASRGSQRTQETQYF
TRBJ2-1 | TRBV6-4 | - | TRBD2 | TGTGCCAGCAGTGAAAGTACTAGCGGGAGCAATGAGCAGTTCTTC | CASSESTSGSNEQFF
TRBJ2-1 | TRBV4-3 | - | - | TGCGCCAGCAGCCAAACCATGACAGAGCTGATTATAAGCTCCTACAATGAGCAGTTCTTC | CASSQTMTELIISSYNEQFF
TRBJ1-1 | TRBV19 | - | - | TGTGCCAGTAGTATCGACGGGGAGGACACTGAAGCTTTCTTT | CASSIDGEDTEAFF
TRBJ2-7 | TRBV6-2/TRBV6-3 | - | - | TGTGCCAGCTCCACCCTTAGGGGTGGGTCGTCTCTGTACGAGCAGTACTTC | CASSTLRGGSSLYEQYF
TRBJ2-7 | TRBV7-6 | few | - | TGTGCCAGCAGCTTAGATGGTGCAGCTCGCTACGAGCAGTACTTC | CASSLDGAARYEQYF
TRBJ1-1 | TRBV5-1 | - | - | TGCGCCAGCAGCCCATTGGGGACGAGGTCCCGCACTGAAGCTTTCTTT | CASSPLGTRSRTEAFF